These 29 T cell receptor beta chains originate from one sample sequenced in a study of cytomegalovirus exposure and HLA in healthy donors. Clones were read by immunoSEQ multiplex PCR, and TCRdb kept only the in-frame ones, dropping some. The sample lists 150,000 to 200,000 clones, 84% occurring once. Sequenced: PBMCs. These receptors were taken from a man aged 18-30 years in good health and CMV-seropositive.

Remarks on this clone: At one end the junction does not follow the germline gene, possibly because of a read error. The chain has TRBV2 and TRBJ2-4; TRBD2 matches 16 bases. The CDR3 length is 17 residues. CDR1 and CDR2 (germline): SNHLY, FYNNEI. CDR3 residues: CARGMGTSGRATNIQYF. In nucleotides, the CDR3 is TGTGCCAGGGGAATGGGGACTAGCGGGAGGGCCACAAACATTCAGTACTTC.

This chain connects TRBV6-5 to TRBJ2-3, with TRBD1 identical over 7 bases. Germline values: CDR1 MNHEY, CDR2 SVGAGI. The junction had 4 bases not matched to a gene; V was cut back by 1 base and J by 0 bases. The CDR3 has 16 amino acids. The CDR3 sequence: CASSYWGQSSTDTQYF. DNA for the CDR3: TGTGCCAGCAGTTACTGGGGACAGTCTAGCACAGATACGCAGTATTTT.

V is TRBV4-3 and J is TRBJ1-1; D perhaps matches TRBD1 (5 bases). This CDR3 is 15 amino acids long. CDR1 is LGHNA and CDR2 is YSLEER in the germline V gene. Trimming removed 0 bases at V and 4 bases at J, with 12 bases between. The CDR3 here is CASSQERGFGTEAFF. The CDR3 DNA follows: TGCGCCAGCAGCCAAGAAAGGGGATTTGGCACTGAAGCTTTCTTT.

CDR3 residues: CASSGGKAGDGQPQHF. The DNA for the CDR3 is TGTGCCAGCAGTGGGGGTAAGGCGGGGGACGGTCAGCCCCAGCATTTT. This chain links TRBV2 with TRBJ1-5; D is perhaps TRBD1 (5 bases). The CDR3 length is 16 residues. V was trimmed by 4 bases and J by 6 bases, leaving 19 bases between them. From germline, CDR1 is SNHLY and CDR2 FYNNEI.

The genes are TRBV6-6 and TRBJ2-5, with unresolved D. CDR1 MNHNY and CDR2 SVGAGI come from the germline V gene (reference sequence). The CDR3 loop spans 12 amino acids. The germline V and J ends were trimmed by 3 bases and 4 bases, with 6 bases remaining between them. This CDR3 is CASSYSGETQYF. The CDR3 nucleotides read TGTGCCAGCAGTTATTCAGGAGAGACCCAGTACTTC.

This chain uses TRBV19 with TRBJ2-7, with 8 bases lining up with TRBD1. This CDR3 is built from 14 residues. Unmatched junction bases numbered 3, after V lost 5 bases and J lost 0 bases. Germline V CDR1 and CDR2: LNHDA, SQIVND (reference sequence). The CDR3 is CASSPGGDSYEQYF. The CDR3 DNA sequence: TGTGCCAGTAGTCCAGGGGGCGACTCCTACGAGCAGTACTTC. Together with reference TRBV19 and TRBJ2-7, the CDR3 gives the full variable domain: DGGITQSPKYLFRKEGQNVTLSCEQNLNHDAMYWYRQDPGQGLRLIYYSQIVNDFQKGDIAEGYSVSREKKESFPLTVTSAQKNPTAFYLCASSPGGDSYEQYFGPGTRLTVT.

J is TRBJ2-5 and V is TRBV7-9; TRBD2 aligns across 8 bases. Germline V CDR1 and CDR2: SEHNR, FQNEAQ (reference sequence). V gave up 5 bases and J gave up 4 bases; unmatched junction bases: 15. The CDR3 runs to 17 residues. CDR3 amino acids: CASSKGFGGRSGETQYF. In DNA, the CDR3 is TGTGCCAGCAGCAAAGGGTTTGGCGGGAGGTCCGGAGAGACCCAGTACTTC.

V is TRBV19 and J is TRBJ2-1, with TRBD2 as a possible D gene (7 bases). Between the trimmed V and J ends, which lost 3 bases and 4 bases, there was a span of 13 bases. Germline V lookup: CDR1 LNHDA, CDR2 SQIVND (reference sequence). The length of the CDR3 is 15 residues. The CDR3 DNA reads TGTGCCAGTAGTATTGGAGGGGGGGGATACAATGAGCAGTTCTTC. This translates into CASSIGGGGYNEQFF.

The DNA for the CDR3 is TGTGCCAGCAGTTACAGCAGGGCAACTACCTACGAGCAGTACTTC. It is translated as CASSYSRATTYEQYF. The chain employs TRBV6-5 and TRBJ2-7; tentatively, D is TRBD1 (5 bases). Germline loops: CDR1 MNHEY, CDR2 SVGAGI. Trimming left V 2 bases short and J 2 bases short, with 13 bases between. CDR3 length: 15 amino acids.

CDR3 nucleotide sequence: TGTGCCAGCACCCCGAGGGCGGAGAACACCGGGGAGCTGTTTTTT. It specifies CASTPRAENTGELFF. V and J are TRBV5-4 and TRBJ2-2; possible D gene TRBD2, 5 bases. The CDR3 loop spans 15 amino acids. Germline V gene data show CDR1 as SGHNT and CDR2 as YYREEE (reference sequence). The germline V and J ends were trimmed by 6 bases and 1 base, with 13 bases remaining between them.

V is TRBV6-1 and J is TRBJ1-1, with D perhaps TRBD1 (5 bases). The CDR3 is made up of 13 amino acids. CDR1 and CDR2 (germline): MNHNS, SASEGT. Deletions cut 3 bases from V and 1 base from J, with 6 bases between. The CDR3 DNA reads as TGTGCCAGCAGTGATCAGGGGAACACTGAAGCTTTCTTT. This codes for CASSDQGNTEAFF.

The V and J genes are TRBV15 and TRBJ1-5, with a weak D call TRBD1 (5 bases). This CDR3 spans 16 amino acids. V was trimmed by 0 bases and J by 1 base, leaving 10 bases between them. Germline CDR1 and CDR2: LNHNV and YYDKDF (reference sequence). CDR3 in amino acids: CATSRDGGGSNQPQHF. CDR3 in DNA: TGTGCCACCAGCAGAGATGGTGGGGGGAGCAATCAGCCCCAGCATTTT.

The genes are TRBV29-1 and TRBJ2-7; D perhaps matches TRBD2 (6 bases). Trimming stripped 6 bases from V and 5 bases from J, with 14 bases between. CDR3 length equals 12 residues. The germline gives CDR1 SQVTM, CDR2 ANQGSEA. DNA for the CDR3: TGCAGCGTGAGGATTTCGGGGGACGAGCAGTACTTC. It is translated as CSVRISGDEQYF.

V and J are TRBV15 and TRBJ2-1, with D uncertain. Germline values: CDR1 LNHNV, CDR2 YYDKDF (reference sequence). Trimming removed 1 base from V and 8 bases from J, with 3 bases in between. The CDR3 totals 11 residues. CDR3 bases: TGTGCCACCAGCAGAGTCGATGAGCAGTTCTTC. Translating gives CATSRVDEQFF.

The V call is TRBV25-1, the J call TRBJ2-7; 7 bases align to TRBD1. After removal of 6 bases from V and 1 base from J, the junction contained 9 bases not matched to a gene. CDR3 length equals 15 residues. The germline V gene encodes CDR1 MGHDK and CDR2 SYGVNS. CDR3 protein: CASRKDRELSYEQYF. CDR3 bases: TGTGCCAGCAGGAAAGACAGGGAACTTTCCTACGAGCAGTACTTC.

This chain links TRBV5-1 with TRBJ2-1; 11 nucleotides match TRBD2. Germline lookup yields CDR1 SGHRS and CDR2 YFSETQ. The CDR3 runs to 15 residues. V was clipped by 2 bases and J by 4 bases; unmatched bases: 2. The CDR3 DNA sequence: TGCGCCAGCAGCTTACTAGCGGGAGAGTACAATGAGCAGTTCTTC. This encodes CASSLLAGEYNEQFF.

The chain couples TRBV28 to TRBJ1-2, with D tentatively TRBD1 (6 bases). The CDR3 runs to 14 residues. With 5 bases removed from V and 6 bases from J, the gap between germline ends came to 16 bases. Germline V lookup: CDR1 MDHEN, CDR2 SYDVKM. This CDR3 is CASSQGGASHGYTF. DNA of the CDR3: TGTGCCAGCAGTCAAGGGGGGGCGAGCCATGGCTACACCTTC.

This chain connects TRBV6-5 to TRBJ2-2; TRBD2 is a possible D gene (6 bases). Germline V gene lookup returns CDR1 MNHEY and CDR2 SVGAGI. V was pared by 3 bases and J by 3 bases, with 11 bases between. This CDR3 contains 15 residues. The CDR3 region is CASSYLWGDTGELFF. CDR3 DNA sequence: TGTGCCAGCAGTTATCTGTGGGGGGACACCGGGGAGCTGTTTTTT.

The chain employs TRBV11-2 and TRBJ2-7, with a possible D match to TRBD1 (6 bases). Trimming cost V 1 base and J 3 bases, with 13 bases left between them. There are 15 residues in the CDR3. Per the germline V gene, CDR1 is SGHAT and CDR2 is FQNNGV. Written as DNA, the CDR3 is TGTGCCAGCAGCTTAGGGCAGGGGTACGGCTACGAGCAGTACTTC. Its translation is CASSLGQGYGYEQYF. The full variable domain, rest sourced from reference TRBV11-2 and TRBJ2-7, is EAGVAQSPRYKIIEKRQSVAFWCNPISGHATLYWYQQILGQGPKLLIQFQNNGVVDDSQLPKDRFSAERLKGVDSTLKIQPAKLEDSAVYLCASSLGQGYGYEQYFGPGTRLTVT.

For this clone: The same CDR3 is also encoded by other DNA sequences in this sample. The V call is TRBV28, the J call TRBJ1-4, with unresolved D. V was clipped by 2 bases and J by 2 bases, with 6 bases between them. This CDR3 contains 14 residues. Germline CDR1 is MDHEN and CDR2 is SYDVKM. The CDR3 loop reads CASSLGGTNEKLFF. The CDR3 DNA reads TGTGCCAGCAGTTTAGGCGGGACTAATGAAAAACTGTTTTTT. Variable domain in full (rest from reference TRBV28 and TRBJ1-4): DVKVTQSSRYLVKRTGEKVFLECVQDMDHENMFWYRQDPGLGLRLIYFSYDVKMKEKGDIPEGYSVSREKKERFSLILESASTNQTSMYLCASSLGGTNEKLFFGSGTQLSVL.

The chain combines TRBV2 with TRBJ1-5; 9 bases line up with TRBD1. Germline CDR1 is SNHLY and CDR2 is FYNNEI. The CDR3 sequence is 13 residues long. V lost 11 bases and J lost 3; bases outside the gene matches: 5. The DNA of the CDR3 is TGTGCCGGCCGACAGGGGGTCAATCAGCCCCAGCATTTT. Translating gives CAGRQGVNQPQHF.

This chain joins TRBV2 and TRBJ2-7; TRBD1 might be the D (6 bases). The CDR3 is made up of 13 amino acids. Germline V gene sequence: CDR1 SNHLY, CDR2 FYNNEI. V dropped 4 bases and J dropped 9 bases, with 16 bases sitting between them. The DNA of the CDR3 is TGTGCCAGCAGTGGAAACCAGGGGTCCTGGCAGTACTTC. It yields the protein CASSGNQGSWQYF. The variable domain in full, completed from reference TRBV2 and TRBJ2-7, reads EPEVTQTPSHQVTQMGQEVILRCVPISNHLYFYWYRQILGQKVEFLVSFYNNEISEKSEIFDDQFSVERPDGSNFTLKIRSTKLEDSAMYFCASSGNQGSWQYFGPGTRLTVT.

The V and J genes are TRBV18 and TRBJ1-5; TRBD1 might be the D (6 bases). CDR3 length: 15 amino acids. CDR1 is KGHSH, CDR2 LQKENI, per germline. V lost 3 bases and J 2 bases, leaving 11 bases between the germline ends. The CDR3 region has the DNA TGTGCCAGCTCACCCGCAGGGGTGCGCAATCAGCCCCAGCATTTT. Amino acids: CASSPAGVRNQPQHF.

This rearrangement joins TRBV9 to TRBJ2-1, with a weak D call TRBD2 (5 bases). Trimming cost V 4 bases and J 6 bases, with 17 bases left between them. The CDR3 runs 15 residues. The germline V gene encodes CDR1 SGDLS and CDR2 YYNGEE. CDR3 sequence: CASSPLERALNEQFF. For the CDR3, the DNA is TGTGCCAGCAGCCCTTTAGAGAGGGCGCTCAATGAGCAGTTCTTC.

The CDR3 loop is CASSSHTPGLAGYEQYF. CDR3 DNA: TGTGCCAGCAGTTCGCATACACCAGGACTAGCGGGATACGAGCAGTACTTC. This chain links TRBV28 with TRBJ2-7; 12 nucleotides align to TRBD2. With 4 bases clipped from V and 4 bases from J, the junction kept 11 bases outside the gene matches. The germline V gene encodes CDR1 MDHEN and CDR2 SYDVKM. The CDR3 has 17 amino acids.

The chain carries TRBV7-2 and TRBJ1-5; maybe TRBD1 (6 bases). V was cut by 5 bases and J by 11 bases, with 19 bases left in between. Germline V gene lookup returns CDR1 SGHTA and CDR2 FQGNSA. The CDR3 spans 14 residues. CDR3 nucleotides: TGTGCCAGCAGCCTTGACTGGACGGACAGAACCCAGCATTTT. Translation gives CASSLDWTDRTQHF. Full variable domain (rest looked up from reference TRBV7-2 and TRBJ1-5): GAGVSQSPSNKVTEKGKDVELRCDPISGHTALYWYRQSLGQGLEFLIYFQGNSAPDKSGLPSDRFSAERTGGSVSTLTIQRTQQEDSAVYLCASSLDWTDRTQHFGDGTRLSIL.

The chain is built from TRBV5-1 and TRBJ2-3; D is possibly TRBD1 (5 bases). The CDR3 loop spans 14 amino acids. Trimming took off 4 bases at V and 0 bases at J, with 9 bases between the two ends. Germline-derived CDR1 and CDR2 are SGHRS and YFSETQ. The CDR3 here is CASSRQSSTDTQYF. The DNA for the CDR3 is TGCGCCAGCAGCCGACAGTCTAGCACAGATACGCAGTATTTT.

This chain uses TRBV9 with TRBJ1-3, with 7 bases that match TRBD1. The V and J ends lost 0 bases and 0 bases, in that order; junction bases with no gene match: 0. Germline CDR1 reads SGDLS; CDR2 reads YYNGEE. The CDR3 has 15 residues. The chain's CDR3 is CASSVEGASGNTIYF. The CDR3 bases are TGTGCCAGCAGCGTAGAGGGGGCCTCTGGAAACACCATATATTTT.

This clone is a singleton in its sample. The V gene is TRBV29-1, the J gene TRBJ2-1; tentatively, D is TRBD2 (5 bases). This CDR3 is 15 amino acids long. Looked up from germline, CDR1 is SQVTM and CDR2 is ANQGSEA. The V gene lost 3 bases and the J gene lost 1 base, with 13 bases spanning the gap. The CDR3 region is CSVDSSAASYNEQFF. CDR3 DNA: TGCAGCGTTGATAGTAGCGCGGCTTCCTACAATGAGCAGTTCTTC.